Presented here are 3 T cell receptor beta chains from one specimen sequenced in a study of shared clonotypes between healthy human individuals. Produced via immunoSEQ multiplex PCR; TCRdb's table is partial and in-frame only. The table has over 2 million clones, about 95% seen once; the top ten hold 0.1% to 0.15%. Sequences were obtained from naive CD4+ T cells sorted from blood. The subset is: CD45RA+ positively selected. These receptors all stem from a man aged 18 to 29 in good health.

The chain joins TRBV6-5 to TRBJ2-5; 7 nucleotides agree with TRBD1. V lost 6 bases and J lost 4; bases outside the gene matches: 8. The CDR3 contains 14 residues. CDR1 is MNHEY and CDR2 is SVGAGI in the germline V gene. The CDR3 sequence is CASSPGQRRETQYF. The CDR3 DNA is TGTGCCAGCAGCCCGGGACAGAGGAGAGAGACCCAGTACTTC.

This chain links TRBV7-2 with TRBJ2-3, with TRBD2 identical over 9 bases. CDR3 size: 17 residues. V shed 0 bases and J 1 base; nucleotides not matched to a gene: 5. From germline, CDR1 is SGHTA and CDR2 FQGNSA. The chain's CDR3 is CASSLASAGGGTDTQYF. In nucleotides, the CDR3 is TGTGCCAGCAGCTTAGCATCAGCGGGAGGAGGCACAGATACGCAGTATTTT.

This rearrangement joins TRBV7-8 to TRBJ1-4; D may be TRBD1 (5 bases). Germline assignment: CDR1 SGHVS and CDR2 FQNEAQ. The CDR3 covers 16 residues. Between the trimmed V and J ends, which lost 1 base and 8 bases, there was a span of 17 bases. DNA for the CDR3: TGTGCCAGCAGCTTAGGGCGTAAGGGGCTGGAGGAAAAACTGTTTTTT. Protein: CASSLGRKGLEEKLFF. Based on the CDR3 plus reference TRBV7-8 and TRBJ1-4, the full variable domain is GAGVSQSPRYKVAKRGQDVALRCDPISGHVSLFWYQQALGQGPEFLTYFQNEAQLDKSGLPSDRFFAERPEGSVSTLKIQRTQQEDSAVYLCASSLGRKGLEEKLFFGSGTQLSVL.